The 10 T cell receptor beta chains given below trace back to one sample, sequenced in a study of blood T cell repertoires in COVID-19. Only in-frame clones appear in the TCRdb table, and some are missing; sequencing was by immunoSEQ multiplex PCR. The sample has 180,000 or so clones; roughly 80% are singletons. Sample: PBMCs or T cells enriched from blood (not recorded which). The receptors derive from a man aged 55 to 70 who had been exposed to COVID-19.

This sequence joins TRBV13 and TRBJ2-6, with D possibly being TRBD1 (5 bases). Germline CDR1 PRHDT, CDR2 FYEKMQ (reference sequence). The CDR3 length is 15 residues. V was pared by 4 bases and J by 4 bases, with 11 bases between. The CDR3 bases are TGTGCCAGCAGCTCAAAGGGGCCCGGGGCCAACGTCCTGACTTTC. It specifies CASSSKGPGANVLTF. Combining the CDR3 with reference TRBV13 and TRBJ2-6 gives the whole variable domain AAGVIQSPRHLIKEKRETATLKCYPIPRHDTVYWYQQGPGQDPQFLISFYEKMQSDKGSIPDRFSAQQFSDYHSELNMSSLELGDSALYFCASSSKGPGANVLTFGAGSRLTVL.

V is TRBV7-2 and J is TRBJ2-2; perhaps TRBD1 as D (5 bases). Germline-derived CDR1 and CDR2 are SGHTA and FQGNSA. CDR3 size: 15 residues. Trimming shortened V by 1 base and J by 2 bases, and 8 bases separated the two germline ends. DNA for the CDR3: TGTGCCAGCAGCTTAGGCAGGGTCAACACCGGGGAGCTGTTTTTT. It yields the protein CASSLGRVNTGELFF. Variable domain in full (rest from reference TRBV7-2 and TRBJ2-2): GAGVSQSPSNKVTEKGKDVELRCDPISGHTALYWYRQSLGQGLEFLIYFQGNSAPDKSGLPSDRFSAERTGGSVSTLTIQRTQQEDSAVYLCASSLGRVNTGELFFGEGSRLTVL.

The J gene is TRBJ1-5, the V gene TRBV24-1; TRBD1 aligns across 7 bases. This CDR3 comprises 14 residues. Germline V gives CDR1 KGHDR, CDR2 SFDVKD. The J segment lost 3 bases and the V segment lost 4 bases, leaving 2 bases of the junction unmatched. For the CDR3, the DNA is TGTGCCACCAGTGAGACAGGGCCCAATCAGCCCCAGCATTTT. It translates to CATSETGPNQPQHF.

The CDR3: CASNDGGYEQYF. CDR3 in DNA: TGCGCCAGCAACGACGGGGGATACGAGCAGTACTTC. The J gene is TRBJ2-7, the V gene TRBV5-1; D possibly corresponds to TRBD2 (6 bases). Germline CDR1 reads SGHRS; CDR2 reads YFSETQ. Trimming shortened V by 6 bases and J by 4 bases, and 11 bases separated the two germline ends. The CDR3 sequence is 12 residues long.

J is TRBJ2-7 and V is TRBV18; weak D call: TRBD2 (6 bases). Germline V lookup: CDR1 KGHSH, CDR2 LQKENI. CDR3 length: 14 amino acids. V was shortened by 1 base and J by 6 bases, with 13 bases between the two germline ends. CDR3 nucleotides: TGTGCCAGCTCACCACTTCCATTGGAGGGCGAGCAGTACTTC. Its translation is CASSPLPLEGEQYF.

V usage is TRBV25-1 and J usage is TRBJ2-1; 14 bases agree with TRBD2. Germline CDR1 reads MGHDK; CDR2 reads SYGVNS. The CDR3 has 18 residues. V lost 4 bases to trimming and J lost 8 bases; unmatched junction nucleotides: 13. The CDR3 bases are TGTGCCAGCAGTGGAAGAGTTGGGACTAGCGGGAGTCGCCATGAGCAGTTCTTC. Its translation is CASSGRVGTSGSRHEQFF.

This chain joins TRBV18 and TRBJ1-6; TRBD1 matches 10 bases. CDR1 is KGHSH and CDR2 is LQKENI in the germline V gene. CDR3 length: 15 residues. Germline trimming cut 3 bases from V and 10 bases from J; bases unmatched to any gene: 6. CDR3 amino acids: CASSPPGQGKSPLHF. In DNA, the CDR3 is TGTGCCAGCTCACCGCCGGGACAGGGGAAATCACCCCTCCACTTT. The variable domain in full, with the rest retrieved from reference TRBV18 and TRBJ1-6, is NAGVMQNPRHLVRRRGQEARLRCSPMKGHSHVYWYRQLPEEGLKFMVYLQKENIIDESGMPKERFSAEFPKEGPSILRIQQVVRGDSAAYFCASSPPGQGKSPLHFGNGTRLTVT.

V usage is TRBV5-1 and J usage is TRBJ2-7, with D uncertain. Trimming removed 0 bases at V and 0 bases at J, with 10 bases between. This CDR3 spans 15 amino acids. CDR1 SGHRS and CDR2 YFSETQ come from the germline V gene. The CDR3 region is CASSLVSASSYEQYF. The CDR3 DNA is TGCGCCAGCAGCTTGGTGTCAGCTAGCTCCTACGAGCAGTACTTC. Looking up the rest from reference TRBV5-1 and TRBJ2-7 gives the full variable domain: KAGVTQTPRYLIKTRGQQVTLSCSPISGHRSVSWYQQTPGQGLQFLFEYFSETQRNKGNFPGRFSGRQFSNSRSEMNVSTLELGDSALYLCASSLVSASSYEQYFGPGTRLTVT.

The chain joins TRBV7-2 to TRBJ2-3; a weak D match, TRBD2 (6 bases). The V gene's germline CDR1 is SGHTA and CDR2 FQGNSA. This CDR3 has 16 amino acids. The V and J ends lost 5 bases and 6 bases respectively, with 21 bases between them. CDR3 DNA: TGTGCCAGCAGCGCTGGAGGGACTGTCCCCTTTGATACGCAGTATTTT. This sequence encodes CASSAGGTVPFDTQYF. The full variable domain, in which reference TRBV7-2 and TRBJ2-3 provide the parts outside the CDR3, is GAGVSQSPSNKVTEKGKDVELRCDPISGHTALYWYRQSLGQGLEFLIYFQGNSAPDKSGLPSDRFSAERTGGSVSTLTIQRTQQEDSAVYLCASSAGGTVPFDTQYFGPGTRLTVL.

The chain has TRBV30 and TRBJ1-2, with 9 bases aligning to TRBD1. The germline gives CDR1 GTSNPN, CDR2 SVGIG (reference sequence). With V trimmed by 3 bases and J by 4 bases, 9 bases remained unmatched. This CDR3 comprises 15 residues. CDR3 nucleotide sequence: TGTGCCTGGAGCCAACAGGGGGCTAGCGGCTATGGCTACACCTTC. Its translation is CAWSQQGASGYGYTF.